This T cell receptor (beta chain) came from a study of T cell clonotyping in hematopoietic cell transplantation (dated by TCRdb to the early 2020s). Concerning the study at large: The study collected 135 blood samples from 35 consecutive transplant recipients and their related donors. Patients were recruited between 2015 and 2017 and followed until late 2020 or death. Broader findings and caveats from the paper: The sample size was limited, and because cells were not sorted, the contributions of CD4 and CD8 repertoires could not be separated. Donor and pretransplant recipient Inverse Simpson Index values predicted broader posttransplant TCR repertoire diversity. A decrease in recipient TCR diversity was observed after transplant, and a progressive increase in pathologically expanded clonotypes was seen from day 30 to day 180. Only a small fraction of recipient repertoires overlapped donor repertoires, with over 95% appearing de novo at the given depth.

V is reduced by 0 bases and J by 0 bases, leaving a spacing of 12 bases between them. There are 17 amino acids in the CDR3, from cysteine to phenylalanine inclusive. Left in the record is the CDR3 DNA by itself, 51 bases read in frame from the first base. Based on the germline V gene, the CDR1 and CDR2 sequences are LGHNA and YSLEER. On this clone: There is no known antigen for this receptor. No base-level quality is on record; no much larger clone is a single base apart.

The immunoSEQ assay, a bias-controlled multiplex PCR using V- and J-specific primers, was used to amplify TCR beta CDR3 regions from genomic DNA. In a second PCR step, the CDR3 amplicons were tagged with a proprietary barcode plus Illumina adapter sequences. CDR3 libraries were sequenced on an Illumina MiSeq instrument. The authors' analysis ran thus. Export and quality control were handled in immunoSEQ Analyzer 3.0, while downstream analyses relied on R Bioconductor and Immunarch. Only productive rearrangements in the normalized downsampled data set went into calculating the repertoire metrics. Pathologically expanded clonotypes were defined as those larger than 5 templates in the normalized cohort. The Inverse Simpson Index served as the measure of repertoire diversity. The non-normalized data set was used for CMV-specificity analyses so that all clonotypes could be captured. TCRdb holds this immuneACCESS table with in-frame rearrangements only. Some clones are missing; in checked studies, unresolved V genes explain under half, and the rest has no known cause. V, J and clone size reflect that table, while D and trimming were determined from the DNA. For this sample there are approximately 11,000 clones; around 93% appear just once. The ten most abundant clones make up 0.75% to 0.8% of the sample.

Related transplant donors provided blood samples for TCR beta sequencing. Nuclei Lysis Solution was used to extract genomic DNA from fresh or cryopreserved unfractionated peripheral blood mononuclear cells. The origin of this receptor is a woman in her forties or fifties in good health. Some clones in this sample may be carry-over from other donors' samples. Sample: peripheral blood mononuclear cells. The chain uses TRBV4-3 and TRBJ2-1, and the D gene may be TRBD1, 6 bases matching. The bases are TGCGCCAGCAGCCAAGATCAGAGACAGGTCTCCTACAATGAGCAGTTCTTC. It translates as CASSQDQRQVSYNEQFF.